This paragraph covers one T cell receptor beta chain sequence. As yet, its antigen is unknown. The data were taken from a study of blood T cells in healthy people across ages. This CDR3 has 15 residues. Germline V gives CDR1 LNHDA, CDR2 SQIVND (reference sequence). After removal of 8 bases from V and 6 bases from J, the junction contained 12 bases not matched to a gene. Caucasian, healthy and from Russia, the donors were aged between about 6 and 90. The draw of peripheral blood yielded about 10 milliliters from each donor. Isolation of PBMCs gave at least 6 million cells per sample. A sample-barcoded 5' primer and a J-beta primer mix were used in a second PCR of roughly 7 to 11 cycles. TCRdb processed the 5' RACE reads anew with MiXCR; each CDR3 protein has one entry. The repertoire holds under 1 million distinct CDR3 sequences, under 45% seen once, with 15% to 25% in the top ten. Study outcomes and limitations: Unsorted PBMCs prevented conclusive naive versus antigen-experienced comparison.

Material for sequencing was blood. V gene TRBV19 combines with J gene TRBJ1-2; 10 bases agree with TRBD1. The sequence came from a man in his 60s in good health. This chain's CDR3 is CASRNRDRGLDGYTF. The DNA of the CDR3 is TGTGCCAGTCGGAACCGGGACAGGGGTTTAGATGGCTACACCTTC.